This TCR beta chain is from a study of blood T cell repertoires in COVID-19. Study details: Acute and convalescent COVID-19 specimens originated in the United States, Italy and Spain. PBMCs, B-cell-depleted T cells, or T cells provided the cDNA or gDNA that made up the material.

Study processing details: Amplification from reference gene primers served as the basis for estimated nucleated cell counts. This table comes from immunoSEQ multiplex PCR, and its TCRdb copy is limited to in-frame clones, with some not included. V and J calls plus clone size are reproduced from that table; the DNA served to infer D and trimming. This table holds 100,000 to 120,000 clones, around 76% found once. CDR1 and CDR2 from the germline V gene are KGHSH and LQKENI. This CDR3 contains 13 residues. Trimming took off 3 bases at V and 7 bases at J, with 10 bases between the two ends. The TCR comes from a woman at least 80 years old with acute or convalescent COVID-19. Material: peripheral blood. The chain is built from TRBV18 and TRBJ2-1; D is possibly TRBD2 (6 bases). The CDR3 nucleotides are TGTGCCAGCTCACCCGGGACTTCGAATGAGCAGTTCTTC. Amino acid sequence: CASSPGTSNEQFF.